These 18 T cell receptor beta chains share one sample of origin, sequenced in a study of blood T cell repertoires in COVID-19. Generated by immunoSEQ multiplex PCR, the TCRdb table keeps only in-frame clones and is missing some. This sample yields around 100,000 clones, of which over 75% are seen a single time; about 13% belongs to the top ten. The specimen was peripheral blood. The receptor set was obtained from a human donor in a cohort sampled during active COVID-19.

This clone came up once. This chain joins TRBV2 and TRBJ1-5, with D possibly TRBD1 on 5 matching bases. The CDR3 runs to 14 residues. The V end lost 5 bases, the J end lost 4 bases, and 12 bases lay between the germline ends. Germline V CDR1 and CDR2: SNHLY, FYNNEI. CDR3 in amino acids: CASSLDRRNQPQHF. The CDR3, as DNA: TGTGCCAGCAGTCTTGACAGACGAAATCAGCCCCAGCATTTT.

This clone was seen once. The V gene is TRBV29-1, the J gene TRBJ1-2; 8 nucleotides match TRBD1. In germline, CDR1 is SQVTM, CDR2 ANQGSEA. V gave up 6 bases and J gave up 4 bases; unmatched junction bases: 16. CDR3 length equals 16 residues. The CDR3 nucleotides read TGCAGCGTCGCAACTATCCAGGACAGGGTTGGCTATGGCTACACCTTC. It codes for CSVATIQDRVGYGYTF.

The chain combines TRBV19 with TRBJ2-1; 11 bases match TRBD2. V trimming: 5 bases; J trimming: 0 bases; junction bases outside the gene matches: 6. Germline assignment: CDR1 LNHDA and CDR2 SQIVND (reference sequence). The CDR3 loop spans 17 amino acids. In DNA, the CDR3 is TGTGCCAGTAGTTCACTAGCGGGGGATTCCTCCTACAATGAGCAGTTCTTC. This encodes CASSSLAGDSSYNEQFF.

The CDR3 DNA sequence: TGTGCCAGCACCACACCCGGGTACGAGCAGTACTTC. The encoded protein is CASTTPGYEQYF. This sequence joins TRBV12-3 or TRBV12-4 and TRBJ2-7, with no clear D. Trimming stripped 7 bases from V and 4 bases from J, with 11 bases between. CDR3 size: 12 residues.

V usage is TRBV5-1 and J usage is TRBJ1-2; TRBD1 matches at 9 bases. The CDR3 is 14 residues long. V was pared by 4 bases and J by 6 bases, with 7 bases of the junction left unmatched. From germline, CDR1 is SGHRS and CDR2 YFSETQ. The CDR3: CASSRQGGADGYTF. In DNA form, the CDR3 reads TGCGCCAGCAGCCGACAGGGGGGAGCGGATGGCTACACCTTC.

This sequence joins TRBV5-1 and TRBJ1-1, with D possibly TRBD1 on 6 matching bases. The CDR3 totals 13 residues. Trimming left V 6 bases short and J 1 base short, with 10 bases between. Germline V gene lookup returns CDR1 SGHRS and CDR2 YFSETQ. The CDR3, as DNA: TGCGCCAGCAACCTACAGGGGAACACTGAAGCTTTCTTT. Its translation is CASNLQGNTEAFF.

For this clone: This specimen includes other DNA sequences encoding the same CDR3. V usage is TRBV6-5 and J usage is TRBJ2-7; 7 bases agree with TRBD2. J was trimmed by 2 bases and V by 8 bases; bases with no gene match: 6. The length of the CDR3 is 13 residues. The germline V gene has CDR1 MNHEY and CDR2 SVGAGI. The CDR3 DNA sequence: TGTGCCAGCTCCCCCGGGACTACCTACGAGCAGTACTTC. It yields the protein CASSPGTTYEQYF.

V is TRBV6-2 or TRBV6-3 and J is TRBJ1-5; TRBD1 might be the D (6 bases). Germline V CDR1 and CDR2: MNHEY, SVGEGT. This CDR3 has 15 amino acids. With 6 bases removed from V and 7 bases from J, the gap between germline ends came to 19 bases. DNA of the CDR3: TGTGCCAGCAGCTCCAGGGCAGGGGCCCCCCAGCCCCAGCATTTT. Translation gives CASSSRAGAPQPQHF.

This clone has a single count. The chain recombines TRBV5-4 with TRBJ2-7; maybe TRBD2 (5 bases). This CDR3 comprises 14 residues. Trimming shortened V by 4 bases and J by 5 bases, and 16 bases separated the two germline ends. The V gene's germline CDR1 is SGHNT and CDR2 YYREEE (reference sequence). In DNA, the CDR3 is TGTGCCAGCAGCGAAAGGACGGGATCCAACGAGCAGTACTTC. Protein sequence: CASSERTGSNEQYF. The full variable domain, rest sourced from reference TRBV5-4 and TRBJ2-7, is ETGVTQSPTHLIKTRGQQVTLRCSSQSGHNTVSWYQQALGQGPQFIFQYYREEENGRGNFPPRFSGLQFPNYSSELNVNALELDDSALYLCASSERTGSNEQYFGPGTRLTVT.

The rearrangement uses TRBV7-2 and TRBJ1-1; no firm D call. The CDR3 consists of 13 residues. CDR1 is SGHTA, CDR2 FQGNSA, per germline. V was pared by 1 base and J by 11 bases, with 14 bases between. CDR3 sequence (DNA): TGTGCCAGCAGCTTAGGGATTACGGGGTGGGCTTTCTTT. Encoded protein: CASSLGITGWAFF.

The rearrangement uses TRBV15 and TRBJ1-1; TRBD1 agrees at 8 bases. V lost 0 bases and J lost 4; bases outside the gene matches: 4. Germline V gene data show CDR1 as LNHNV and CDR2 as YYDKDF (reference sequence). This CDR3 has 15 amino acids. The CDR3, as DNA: TGTGCCACCAGCAGAGATATCACAGGGGGCACTGAAGCTTTCTTT. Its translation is CATSRDITGGTEAFF.

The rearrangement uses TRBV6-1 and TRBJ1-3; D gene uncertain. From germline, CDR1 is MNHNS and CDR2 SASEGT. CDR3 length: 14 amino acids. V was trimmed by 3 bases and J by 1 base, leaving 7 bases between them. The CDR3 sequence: CASSDGRSGNTIYF. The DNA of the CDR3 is TGTGCCAGCAGTGACGGGAGGTCTGGAAACACCATATATTTT.

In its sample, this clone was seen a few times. CDR3 region: CASSSPGPYQETQYF. For the CDR3, the DNA is TGTGCCAGCAGCTCGCCAGGGCCGTACCAAGAGACCCAGTACTTC. The rearrangement joins TRBV7-2 to TRBJ2-5; weak D call: TRBD1 (5 bases). CDR1 and CDR2 from the germline V gene are SGHTA and FQGNSA. The V and J ends lost 4 bases and 0 bases respectively, with 12 bases between them. This CDR3 has 15 amino acids.

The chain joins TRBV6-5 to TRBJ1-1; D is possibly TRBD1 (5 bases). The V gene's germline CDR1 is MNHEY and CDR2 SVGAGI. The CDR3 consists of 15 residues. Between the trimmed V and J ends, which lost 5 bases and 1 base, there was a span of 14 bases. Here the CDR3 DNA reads TGTGCCAGCAGTACCCACGGGGGGAAGAACACTGAAGCTTTCTTT. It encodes CASSTHGGKNTEAFF.

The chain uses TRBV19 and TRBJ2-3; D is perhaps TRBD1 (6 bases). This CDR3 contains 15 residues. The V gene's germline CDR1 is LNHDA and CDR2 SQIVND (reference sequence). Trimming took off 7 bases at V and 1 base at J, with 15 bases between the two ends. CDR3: CASTSKGVGTDTQYF. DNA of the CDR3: TGTGCCAGTACCTCGAAGGGGGTCGGCACAGATACGCAGTATTTT.

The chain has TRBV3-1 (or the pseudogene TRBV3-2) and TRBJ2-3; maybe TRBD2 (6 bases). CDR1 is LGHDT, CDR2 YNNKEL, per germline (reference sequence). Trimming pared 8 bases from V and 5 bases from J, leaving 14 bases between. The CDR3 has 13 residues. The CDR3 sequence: CASRPGAKDTQYF. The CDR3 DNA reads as TGTGCCAGCCGACCGGGAGCGAAAGATACGCAGTATTTT.

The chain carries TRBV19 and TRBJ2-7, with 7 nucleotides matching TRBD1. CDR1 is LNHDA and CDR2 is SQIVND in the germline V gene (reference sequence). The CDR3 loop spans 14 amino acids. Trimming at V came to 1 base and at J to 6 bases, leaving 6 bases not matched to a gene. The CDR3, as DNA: TGTGCCAGTAGTATAGGCAGGGGGACAGTCGAGCAGTACTTC. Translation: CASSIGRGTVEQYF.

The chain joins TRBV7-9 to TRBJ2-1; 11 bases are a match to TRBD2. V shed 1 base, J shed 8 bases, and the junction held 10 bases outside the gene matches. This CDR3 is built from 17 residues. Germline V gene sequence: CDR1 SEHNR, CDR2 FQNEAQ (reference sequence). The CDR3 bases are TGTGCCAGCAGCTTAGGGTTAGCGGGGGGGCCTATATATGAGCAGTTCTTC. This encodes CASSLGLAGGPIYEQFF.